Listed here are 23 T cell receptor beta chains from one sample, sequenced in a study of T cell repertoires in cytomegalovirus infection. TCRdb processed the reads anew with MiXCR; each CDR3 protein has one entry. The table includes hundreds of thousands of distinct CDR3 sequences, under 55% detected once. Antigens for these TCRs are unknown. Sequenced material: cultured PBMCs, taken from culture after CMV antigen stimulation. These receptors came from a human donor in good health (CMV status not recorded). Some clones in this sample may be carry-over from other donors' samples.

This chain uses TRBV5-1 with TRBJ2-7, with TRBD1 identical over 8 bases. The V segment lost 4 bases and the J segment 0 bases; nucleotides outside the gene matches: 12. Germline-derived CDR1 and CDR2 are SGHRS and YFSETQ. The CDR3 spans 17 residues. The CDR3 sequence: CASSRISDRGSSYEQYF. In nucleotides, the CDR3 is TGCGCCAGCAGCCGAATATCCGACAGGGGTTCCTCCTACGAGCAGTACTTC.

In its sample, this clonotype was seen a few times. The chain couples TRBV7-2 to TRBJ1-6; 7 bases are shared with TRBD1. Germline values: CDR1 SGHTA, CDR2 FQGNSA. This CDR3 has 14 amino acids. With V trimmed by 4 bases and J by 7 bases, 4 bases remained unmatched. Here the CDR3 reads CASSYRGPNSPLHF. In nucleotides, the CDR3 is TGTGCCAGCAGCTACAGGGGACCGAATTCACCCCTCCACTTT.

In its sample, this clonotype was seen a few times. This rearrangement joins TRBV12-3 or TRBV12-4 to TRBJ2-5; the D gene is possibly TRBD1 (6 bases). V was shortened by 3 bases and J by 5 bases, with 13 bases between the two germline ends. CDR3 size: 14 residues. The CDR3 loop is CASSFRGAMETQYF. CDR3 DNA: TGTGCCAGCAGTTTCAGGGGCGCGATGGAGACCCAGTACTTC.

This clonotype was seen just once. This chain links TRBV7-2 with TRBJ2-3; a weak D match, TRBD2 (7 bases). Deletions cut 11 bases from V and 1 base from J, with 10 bases between. This CDR3 has 12 residues. Germline values: CDR1 SGHTA, CDR2 FQGNSA. In DNA, the CDR3 is TGTGCCGGGGGGGCAGGCACAGATACGCAGTATTTT. Residues: CAGGAGTDTQYF.

The chain links TRBV5-1 to TRBJ2-7, with TRBD2 matching 7 bases. Trimming took 0 bases from V and 7 from J; bases not matched to a gene: 10. Per germline, CDR1 SGHRS and CDR2 YFSETQ. The CDR3 is made up of 15 amino acids. The DNA of the CDR3 is TGCGCCAGCAGCTTGGGACAGACTTCCGGGAGGGAGCAGTACTTC. Translation: CASSLGQTSGREQYF.

This chain connects TRBV19 to TRBJ1-1, with 9 bases matching TRBD1. Germline CDR1 is LNHDA and CDR2 is SQIVND (reference sequence). This CDR3 spans 15 amino acids. V was pared by 4 bases and J by 3 bases, with 6 bases of the junction left unmatched. CDR3 in DNA: TGTGCCAGTAGTACGGACAGGGGAAAGGACACTGAAGCTTTCTTT. This translates into CASSTDRGKDTEAFF.

This clonotype showed up just a few times. The chain links TRBV12-3 or TRBV12-4 to TRBJ1-1; no firm D call. The CDR3 contains 13 residues. The ends were cut back, 6 bases at V and 6 bases at J, with 14 bases in the middle. CDR3: CASSRTEASEAFF. CDR3 bases: TGTGCCAGCAGCCGGACCGAAGCATCTGAAGCTTTCTTT.

This chain joins TRBV19 and TRBJ2-7; 7 nucleotides line up with TRBD2. Germline V gene data show CDR1 as LNHDA and CDR2 as SQIVND (reference sequence). V dropped 3 bases and J dropped 2; count of bases not matched to a gene: 4. This CDR3 is 14 amino acids long. CDR3 region: CASSMGLRPYEQYF. Here the CDR3 DNA reads TGTGCCAGTAGTATGGGACTAAGGCCCTACGAGCAGTACTTC.

The chain carries TRBV2 and TRBJ1-1; TRBD1 matches at 8 bases. Germline-derived CDR1 and CDR2 are SNHLY and FYNNEI. The V and J ends lost 6 bases and 4 bases, in that order; junction bases with no gene match: 10. The CDR3 is 15 amino acids. The CDR3 coding sequence is TGTGCCAGCAGCGCAAGGACAGGGCGGGGCACTGAAGCTTTCTTT. It yields the protein CASSARTGRGTEAFF.

The sample holds a few counts of this clonotype. The chain employs TRBV2 and TRBJ2-7; 8 bases line up with TRBD2. The CDR3 consists of 15 residues. Germline CDR1 SNHLY, CDR2 FYNNEI. J was trimmed by 2 bases and V by 6 bases; bases with no gene match: 9. The CDR3 here is CASRAGGAPTYEQYF. The CDR3 DNA is TGTGCCAGCAGGGCCGGGGGGGCCCCTACCTACGAGCAGTACTTC. Filled out from reference TRBV2 and TRBJ2-7, the complete variable domain reads EPEVTQTPSHQVTQMGQEVILRCVPISNHLYFYWYRQILGQKVEFLVSFYNNEISEKSEIFDDQFSVERPDGSNFTLKIRSTKLEDSAMYFCASRAGGAPTYEQYFGPGTRLTVT.

This clonotype was observed at least ten times. This chain links TRBV7-8 with TRBJ1-2; 8 positions agree with TRBD1. This CDR3 comprises 14 residues. The V gene end was trimmed by 5 bases and the J gene end by 5 bases; junction bases not matched to a gene: 7. Germline V gene lookup returns CDR1 SGHVS and CDR2 FQNEAQ. CDR3 amino acids: CASSAQGVGYGYTF. The CDR3 nucleotides are TGTGCCAGCAGCGCACAGGGGGTGGGTTATGGCTACACCTTC.

The V call is TRBV15, the J call TRBJ2-3, with no clear D. The CDR3 runs 13 residues. CDR1 LNHNV and CDR2 YYDKDF come from the germline V gene (reference sequence). Between the trimmed V and J ends, which lost 7 bases and 0 bases, there was a span of 8 bases. The CDR3 DNA reads TGTGCCACCACCCCCCCCAGCACAGATACGCAGTATTTT. It specifies CATTPPSTDTQYF.

This chain links TRBV7-6 with TRBJ2-5, with D tentatively TRBD1 or TRBD2 (5 bases each). CDR3 length: 15 residues. Germline V gene data show CDR1 as SGHVS and CDR2 as FNYEAQ. V was trimmed by 5 bases and J by 0 bases, leaving 13 bases between them. In DNA, the CDR3 is TGTGCCAGCAGCCGGGGACGAGGGTACCAAGAGACCCAGTACTTC. Its translation: CASSRGRGYQETQYF. The whole variable domain, remainder taken from reference TRBV7-6 and TRBJ2-5, is GAGVSQSPRYKVTKRGQDVALRCDPISGHVSLYWYRQALGQGPEFLTYFNYEAQQDKSGLPNDRFSAERPEGSISTLTIQRTEQRDSAMYRCASSRGRGYQETQYFGPGTRLLVL.

V gene TRBV10-3 combines with J gene TRBJ2-7; the match to TRBD2 covers 8 bases. The CDR3 spans 16 residues. With 2 bases clipped from V and 2 bases from J, the junction kept 8 bases outside the gene matches. The V gene's germline CDR1 is ENHRY and CDR2 SYGVKD. The CDR3 protein is CAISEGGGHLAYEQYF. CDR3 coding DNA: TGTGCCATCAGTGAGGGCGGGGGGCACCTAGCCTACGAGCAGTACTTC.

This clonotype was counted only a few times. The CDR3 DNA sequence: TGTGCCAGCAGCCCCTACAGGGTTGGGGAGACCCAGTACTTC. Translation gives CASSPYRVGETQYF. This chain connects TRBV7-2 to TRBJ2-5; tentative D call: TRBD1 (6 bases). The V gene lost 5 bases and the J gene lost 5 bases, with 15 bases spanning the gap. The CDR3 is 14 amino acids. CDR1 is SGHTA, CDR2 FQGNSA, per germline.

This clonotype was detected only a few times. This chain joins TRBV19 and TRBJ1-2; 7 nucleotides match TRBD1. The CDR3 loop spans 15 amino acids. V trimming: 7 bases; J trimming: 3 bases; junction bases outside the gene matches: 11. Germline CDR1 LNHDA, CDR2 SQIVND (reference sequence). CDR3 amino acids: CASNPPGTADYGYTF. CDR3 DNA sequence: TGTGCCAGTAATCCTCCGGGGACAGCCGACTATGGCTACACCTTC.

The chain uses TRBV6-1 and TRBJ2-7; 8 nucleotides match TRBD1. Germline assignment: CDR1 MNHNS and CDR2 SASEGT. After removal of 6 bases from V and 4 bases from J, the junction contained 11 bases not matched to a gene. CDR3 size: 15 residues. The CDR3 protein is CASSRTGTGLYEQYF. The CDR3 DNA reads as TGTGCCAGCAGCCGAACCGGGACAGGACTGTACGAGCAGTACTTC.

The genes are TRBV2 and TRBJ1-2; D is possibly TRBD1 (6 bases). The germline V and J ends were trimmed by 7 bases and 4 bases, with 10 bases remaining between them. The CDR3 covers 12 residues. Germline values: CDR1 SNHLY, CDR2 FYNNEI. The CDR3 DNA reads TGTGCCAGCAACAACAGGGTCTATGGCTACACCTTC. Residues: CASNNRVYGYTF.

The sample holds a few counts of this clonotype. The chain employs TRBV6-1 and TRBJ1-1; D ambiguous. The CDR3 runs 13 residues. Trimming shortened V by 5 bases and J by 0 bases, and 7 bases separated the two germline ends. CDR1 is MNHNS and CDR2 is SASEGT in the germline V gene. DNA for the CDR3: TGTGCCAGCAGTTATTCCTTGAACACTGAAGCTTTCTTT. Translation gives CASSYSLNTEAFF.

The J gene is TRBJ2-3, the V gene TRBV7-6, with 13 bases identical to TRBD2. This CDR3 is 15 amino acids long. Germline V gives CDR1 SGHVS, CDR2 FNYEAQ. Losses at the gene ends were 5 bases for V and 4 bases for J; bases not matched to a gene: 3. The CDR3 coding sequence is TGTGCCAGCAGCAAGACTAGCGGGAGGTCAGATACGCAGTATTTT. This gives the protein CASSKTSGRSDTQYF.

The rearrangement joins TRBV4-1 to TRBJ2-1; TRBD2 matches 7 bases. The V gene's germline CDR1 is MGHRA and CDR2 YSYEKL. This CDR3 region has 15 residues. Trimming at V came to 2 bases and at J to 5 bases, leaving 6 bases not matched to a gene. The CDR3 DNA follows: TGCGCCAGCAGCCAACAGCGGGGAATAAACAATGAGCAGTTCTTC. Protein product: CASSQQRGINNEQFF.

The rearrangement joins TRBV20-1 to TRBJ2-1; maybe TRBD2 (5 bases). Trimming removed 1 base from V and 4 bases from J, with 17 bases in between. The CDR3 is made up of 16 amino acids. In germline, CDR1 is DFQATT, CDR2 SNEGSKA (reference sequence). This CDR3 is CSARVLGVGRYNEQFF. The CDR3 region has the DNA TGCAGTGCTAGAGTGCTCGGGGTCGGAAGGTACAATGAGCAGTTCTTC.

This clonotype was picked up a small number of times. The chain employs TRBV7-6 and TRBJ2-7; TRBD1 aligns across 7 bases. The CDR3 totals 14 residues. Losses at the gene ends were 5 bases for V and 2 bases for J; bases not matched to a gene: 6. The germline V gene has CDR1 SGHVS and CDR2 FNYEAQ. The CDR3 sequence: CASSARQGPYEQYF. In nucleotides, the CDR3 is TGTGCCAGCAGCGCTCGACAGGGCCCCTACGAGCAGTACTTC.